Each of the 32 T cell receptor beta chains below was sequenced from the same sample in a study of blood T cell repertoires in COVID-19. Using immunoSEQ multiplex PCR, the repertoire was profiled, and TCRdb retains in-frame clones only, with some absent. The repertoire holds more than 110,000 clones, with around 89% as singletons. The specimen sequenced was peripheral blood. The source of these receptors is a man aged 55 to 70 with active or convalescent COVID-19.

The chain carries TRBV7-2 and TRBJ2-7; a possible D gene is TRBD1 (6 bases). Germline V lookup: CDR1 SGHTA, CDR2 FQGNSA. CDR3 size: 15 residues. With 3 bases removed from V and 1 base from J, the gap between germline ends came to 13 bases. CDR3 sequence reads: CASSFDRLPSYEQYF. CDR3 DNA sequence: TGTGCCAGCAGCTTTGACAGGTTACCTTCCTACGAGCAGTACTTC.

V gene TRBV5-4 combines with J gene TRBJ2-7, with unresolved D. Germline assignment: CDR1 SGHNT and CDR2 YYREEE (reference sequence). The CDR3 is 12 amino acids. V was clipped by 3 bases and J by 3 bases, with 7 bases between them. As DNA, the CDR3 is TGTGCCAGCAGCTCAGACTTCTACGAGCAGTACTTC. Its translation is CASSSDFYEQYF.

The chain joins TRBV9 to TRBJ1-1; D not certain. Germline V CDR1 and CDR2: SGDLS, YYNGEE. The V end lost 0 bases, the J end lost 3 bases, and 18 bases lay between the germline ends. CDR3 length: 17 residues. DNA of the CDR3: TGTGCCAGCAGCGTAGTTTTCCCCTCCGGGAGGCACACTGAAGCTTTCTTT. It yields the protein CASSVVFPSGRHTEAFF. Full variable domain (missing parts from reference TRBV9 and TRBJ1-1): DSGVTQTPKHLITATGQRVTLRCSPRSGDLSVYWYQQSLDQGLQFLIQYYNGEERAKGNILERFSAQQFPDLHSELNLSSLELGDSALYFCASSVVFPSGRHTEAFFGQGTRLTVV.

V usage is TRBV5-1 and J usage is TRBJ1-6; D is possibly TRBD1 (5 bases). The V gene's germline CDR1 is SGHRS and CDR2 YFSETQ. V was cut by 0 bases and J by 10 bases, with 8 bases left in between. This CDR3 comprises 13 residues. This chain's CDR3 is CASSLAGYSPLHF. The CDR3 nucleotides read TGCGCCAGCAGCTTGGCAGGGTACTCACCCCTCCACTTT.

CDR3 DNA sequence: TGCGCCAGCAGCCAAGACGGTAATTCACCCCTCCACTTT. Its translation is CASSQDGNSPLHF. The chain is built from TRBV4-1 and TRBJ1-6; D is unclear. V was shortened by 0 bases and J by 6 bases, with 3 bases between the two germline ends. This CDR3 is 13 amino acids long. Germline loops: CDR1 MGHRA, CDR2 YSYEKL.

CDR3 sequence: CASRQGYSNQPQHF. The CDR3 coding sequence is TGTGCCAGCAGACAGGGGTATAGCAATCAGCCCCAGCATTTT. V is TRBV27 and J is TRBJ1-5; 7 positions match TRBD1. The V and J ends lost 6 bases and 0 bases, in that order; junction bases with no gene match: 2. In germline, CDR1 is MNHEY, CDR2 SMNVEV (reference sequence). CDR3 length equals 14 residues.

The chain couples TRBV28 to TRBJ1-1, with D perhaps TRBD1 (6 bases). V was pared by 7 bases and J by 0 bases, with 12 bases between. CDR3 length equals 14 residues. Germline V CDR1 and CDR2: MDHEN, SYDVKM. The CDR3, as DNA: TGTGCCAGCAACCTTCAGGGGCTGAACACTGAAGCTTTCTTT. Translation: CASNLQGLNTEAFF.

The chain uses TRBV18 and TRBJ1-2; the match to TRBD1 covers 7 bases. The CDR3 totals 15 residues. J gave up 1 base and V 3 bases, and 5 bases lay outside the gene matches. From germline, CDR1 is KGHSH and CDR2 LQKENI. CDR3 sequence reads: CASSPSTGNNYGYTF. The CDR3 nucleotides are TGTGCCAGCTCACCCTCGACAGGGAATAACTATGGCTACACCTTC.

V and J are TRBV3-1 (or the pseudogene TRBV3-2) and TRBJ2-5; 7 nucleotides agree with TRBD1. The V segment lost 5 bases and the J segment 5 bases; nucleotides outside the gene matches: 11. The CDR3 extends over 15 amino acids. Germline V lookup: CDR1 LGHDT, CDR2 YNNKEL (reference sequence). The CDR3 bases are TGTGCCAGCAGCGTAGGGGGCGGAGGTTGGGAGACCCAGTACTTC. Protein product: CASSVGGGGWETQYF.

The chain uses TRBV6-5 and TRBJ1-3; D is perhaps TRBD1 (5 bases). The V end was cut by 4 bases, the J end by 11 bases, with 15 bases between. From germline, CDR1 is MNHEY and CDR2 SVGAGI. This CDR3 spans 13 amino acids. The CDR3 protein is CASSLVITGAIYF. CDR3 sequence (DNA): TGTGCCAGCAGTTTAGTTATCACGGGGGCCATATATTTT.

The chain's CDR3 is CASSRDRGQETQYF. The CDR3 coding sequence is TGCGCCAGCAGCCGGGACAGGGGCCAAGAGACCCAGTACTTC. The chain combines TRBV5-1 with TRBJ2-5; 10 bases fit TRBD1. The J segment lost 1 base and the V segment lost 4 bases, leaving 1 base of the junction unmatched. Germline CDR1 reads SGHRS; CDR2 reads YFSETQ. The CDR3 is 14 residues long.

This clone was detected once. The identical CDR3 is also encoded by other nucleotide sequences in the sample. This chain uses TRBV5-1 with TRBJ2-7; TRBD1 matches at 9 bases. The ends lost 3 bases at V and 3 bases at J; junction bases unmatched: 1. Germline V CDR1 and CDR2: SGHRS, YFSETQ. The CDR3 has 13 amino acids. This chain's CDR3 is CASSSGQGYEQYF. CDR3 DNA: TGCGCCAGCAGCTCGGGACAGGGCTACGAGCAGTACTTC.

Here the CDR3 DNA reads TGTGCCAGCAGCTTAGATTCCCGACAGGTTAAAGATCAGCCCCAGCATTTT. Translating gives CASSLDSRQVKDQPQHF. V and J are TRBV11-2 and TRBJ1-5; D may be TRBD1 (6 bases). The CDR3 consists of 17 residues. V lost 0 bases to trimming and J lost 5 bases, with 17 bases between them. Germline CDR1 reads SGHAT; CDR2 reads FQNNGV.

The chain links TRBV4-3 to TRBJ1-1; 8 nucleotides match TRBD1. Unmatched junction bases numbered 8, after V lost 0 bases and J lost 2 bases. The CDR3 is 17 amino acids. Germline-derived CDR1 and CDR2 are LGHNA and YSLEER. CDR3 nucleotide sequence: TGCGCCAGCAGCCAAGAGGGTCTGGGACAGGAAAACACTGAAGCTTTCTTT. Its protein product is CASSQEGLGQENTEAFF.

The chain employs TRBV6-1 and TRBJ2-1; D uncertain. This CDR3 region has 14 residues. In germline, CDR1 is MNHNS, CDR2 SASEGT. The V and J ends lost 0 bases and 10 bases respectively, with 13 bases between them. The DNA for the CDR3 is TGTGCCAGCAGTGAAGCGCACCCAACCCGGGAGCAGTTCTTC. Its protein is CASSEAHPTREQFF.

This chain links TRBV28 with TRBJ1-5; the D gene is possibly TRBD1 (5 bases). V was pared by 5 bases and J by 11 bases, with 25 bases between. Germline V gene data show CDR1 as MDHEN and CDR2 as SYDVKM. CDR3 length: 16 residues. The chain's CDR3 is CASSGPRAQGGRAQHF. CDR3 nucleotide sequence: TGTGCCAGCAGTGGCCCTCGAGCCCAGGGAGGGAGAGCCCAGCATTTT.

The chain uses TRBV7-2 and TRBJ1-6, with D maybe TRBD1 (5 bases). The length of the CDR3 is 15 residues. CDR1 is SGHTA, CDR2 FQGNSA, per germline. The V and J ends lost 5 bases and 3 bases respectively, with 11 bases between them. The CDR3 region is CASSPRQIYNSPLHF. The CDR3 nucleotides read TGTGCCAGCAGCCCCAGACAGATCTATAATTCACCCCTCCACTTT.

A few counts support this clone. The rearrangement links TRBV5-4 to TRBJ2-7, with D possibly TRBD1 on 5 matching bases. The CDR3 is 14 residues long. CDR1 and CDR2 from the germline V gene are SGHNT and YYREEE (reference sequence). The ends were cut back, 4 bases at V and 6 bases at J, with 17 bases in the middle. Here the CDR3 DNA reads TGTGCCAGCAGCCAGGACACCGGGCTCGGCGAGCAGTACTTC. Translated: CASSQDTGLGEQYF.

This chain joins TRBV7-9 and TRBJ1-1; D not resolved. Germline CDR1 SEHNR, CDR2 FQNEAQ (reference sequence). The CDR3 covers 14 residues. The V and J ends lost 1 base and 6 bases respectively, with 12 bases between them. CDR3 DNA sequence: TGTGCCAGCAGCTTAGGAGGGTCCGCGGCTGAAGCTTTCTTT. Translated, it gives CASSLGGSAAEAFF. The full variable domain, in which reference TRBV7-9 and TRBJ1-1 provide the parts outside the CDR3, is DTGVSQNPRHKITKRGQNVTFRCDPISEHNRLYWYRQTLGQGPEFLTYFQNEAQLEKSRLLSDRFSAERPKGSFSTLEIQRTEQGDSAMYLCASSLGGSAAEAFFGQGTRLTVV.

This chain connects TRBV5-5 to TRBJ2-1, with D tentatively TRBD2 (5 bases). The germline V gene has CDR1 SGHKS and CDR2 YYEKEE (reference sequence). The CDR3 length is 13 residues. V gave up 2 bases and J gave up 6 bases, with 9 bases separating them. The CDR3 coding sequence is TGTGCCAGCAGCTTCGGAGGCCGCAATGAGCAGTTCTTC. Its protein product is CASSFGGRNEQFF.

The J gene is TRBJ2-7, the V gene TRBV6-5; the match to TRBD2 covers 7 bases. Germline V lookup: CDR1 MNHEY, CDR2 SVGAGI. J gave up 2 bases and V 5 bases, and 6 bases lay outside the gene matches. CDR3 size: 14 residues. For the CDR3, the DNA is TGTGCCAGCAGTACAACTAGCGCAGCCTACGAGCAGTACTTC. Its translation is CASSTTSAAYEQYF.

The count of this clone is one. V usage is TRBV4-2 and J usage is TRBJ2-2, with D possibly being TRBD1 (5 bases). V lost 0 bases and J 2 bases, leaving 13 bases between the germline ends. Germline loops: CDR1 LGHNA, CDR2 YNFKEQ. CDR3 length: 17 amino acids. CDR3 loop: CASSQDLRTLNTGELFF. In DNA, the CDR3 is TGTGCCAGCAGCCAAGATCTTAGGACACTTAACACCGGGGAGCTGTTTTTT.

The chain recombines TRBV7-3 with TRBJ2-7, with 9 bases aligning to TRBD2. The germline V gene encodes CDR1 SGHTA and CDR2 FQGTGA. The CDR3 covers 13 residues. V was clipped by 1 base and J by 7 bases; unmatched bases: 2. The CDR3, as DNA: TGTGCCAGCAGCTTAAGGCGGGAGGGGGAGCAGTACTTC. It codes for CASSLRREGEQYF. The variable domain in full, completed from reference TRBV7-3 and TRBJ2-7, reads GAGVSQTPSNKVTEKGKYVELRCDPISGHTALYWYRQSLGQGPEFLIYFQGTGAADDSGLPNDRFFAVRPEGSVSTLKIQRTERGDSAVYLCASSLRREGEQYFGPGTRLTVT.

The chain recombines TRBV2 with TRBJ1-1; D remains ambiguous. V lost 7 bases to trimming and J lost 5 bases, with 14 bases between them. CDR1 is SNHLY, CDR2 FYNNEI, per germline. The CDR3 contains 13 residues. The CDR3 DNA sequence: TGTGCCAGCACCTTGCCCCGGGTGACTGAAGCTTTCTTT. Translation: CASTLPRVTEAFF. The variable domain in full, with the rest retrieved from reference TRBV2 and TRBJ1-1, is EPEVTQTPSHQVTQMGQEVILRCVPISNHLYFYWYRQILGQKVEFLVSFYNNEISEKSEIFDDQFSVERPDGSNFTLKIRSTKLEDSAMYFCASTLPRVTEAFFGQGTRLTVV.

The chain links TRBV27 to TRBJ2-7; 8 nucleotides line up with TRBD2. Germline assignment: CDR1 MNHEY and CDR2 SMNVEV (reference sequence). After removal of 0 bases from V and 7 bases from J, the junction contained 5 bases not matched to a gene. The CDR3 loop spans 14 amino acids. The CDR3 here is CASSLSRLAGEQYF. CDR3 in DNA: TGTGCCAGCAGTTTATCGCGGCTAGCGGGTGAGCAGTACTTC.

The chain employs TRBV5-1 and TRBJ1-1; 8 nucleotides agree with TRBD1. V lost 3 bases, J lost 5 bases, and 3 bases stayed unmatched. Germline CDR1 reads SGHRS; CDR2 reads YFSETQ. This CDR3 spans 13 amino acids. Here the CDR3 reads CASSSGQATEAFF. CDR3 sequence (DNA): TGCGCCAGCAGCTCGGGACAGGCAACTGAAGCTTTCTTT. Based on the CDR3 plus reference TRBV5-1 and TRBJ1-1, the full variable domain is KAGVTQTPRYLIKTRGQQVTLSCSPISGHRSVSWYQQTPGQGLQFLFEYFSETQRNKGNFPGRFSGRQFSNSRSEMNVSTLELGDSALYLCASSSGQATEAFFGQGTRLTVV.

The chain couples TRBV6-6 to TRBJ1-3; D not certain. Germline CDR1 is MNHNY and CDR2 is SVGAGI (reference sequence). The V and J ends lost 5 bases and 2 bases respectively, with 4 bases between them. There are 12 residues in the CDR3. The CDR3 sequence: CASSPTGNTIYF. The CDR3 DNA is TGTGCCAGCAGTCCCACTGGAAACACCATATATTTT.

The CDR3 DNA reads TGTGCCACCAGTGAAACGACAGGGGGCACCTTCGGCTACACCTTC. Amino acid sequence: CATSETTGGTFGYTF. The chain uses TRBV24-1 and TRBJ1-2, with TRBD1 identical over 10 bases. The V and J ends lost 4 bases and 8 bases, in that order; junction bases with no gene match: 9. The CDR3 length is 15 residues. Per germline, CDR1 KGHDR and CDR2 SFDVKD.

The J gene is TRBJ1-2, the V gene TRBV5-1, with TRBD1 matching 7 bases. The CDR3 is 15 amino acids. V gave up 1 base and J gave up 4 bases; unmatched junction bases: 7. Germline-derived CDR1 and CDR2 are SGHRS and YFSETQ. The CDR3 here is CASSLSGTASYGYTF. CDR3 bases: TGCGCCAGCAGCTTGTCTGGGACAGCATCCTATGGCTACACCTTC.

The chain couples TRBV2 to TRBJ2-1, with 10 bases that match TRBD2. This CDR3 comprises 13 residues. CDR1 SNHLY and CDR2 FYNNEI come from the germline V gene. With V trimmed by 11 bases and J by 4 bases, 5 bases remained unmatched. The CDR3 is CARASGGYNEQFF. The CDR3 DNA reads TGTGCCCGGGCTAGCGGGGGATACAATGAGCAGTTCTTC.

The gene calls are TRBV5-5 and TRBJ2-5, with 9 bases fitting TRBD1. The CDR3 is 16 residues long. Germline CDR1 reads SGHKS; CDR2 reads YYEKEE (reference sequence). The V gene end was trimmed by 0 bases and the J gene end by 3 bases; junction bases not matched to a gene: 6. CDR3 loop: CASSLDRGLREETQYF. The CDR3 DNA sequence: TGTGCCAGCAGCTTGGACAGGGGGCTGAGGGAAGAGACCCAGTACTTC.

The rearrangement uses TRBV19 and TRBJ1-5; D might be TRBD1 (5 bases). The V gene's germline CDR1 is LNHDA and CDR2 SQIVND (reference sequence). CDR3 length: 15 residues. Trimming cost V 7 bases and J 4 bases, with 17 bases left between them. CDR3 sequence (DNA): TGTGCCAGTATCCAAGGGCAGGGTGGAAATCAGCCCCAGCATTTT. This codes for CASIQGQGGNQPQHF.